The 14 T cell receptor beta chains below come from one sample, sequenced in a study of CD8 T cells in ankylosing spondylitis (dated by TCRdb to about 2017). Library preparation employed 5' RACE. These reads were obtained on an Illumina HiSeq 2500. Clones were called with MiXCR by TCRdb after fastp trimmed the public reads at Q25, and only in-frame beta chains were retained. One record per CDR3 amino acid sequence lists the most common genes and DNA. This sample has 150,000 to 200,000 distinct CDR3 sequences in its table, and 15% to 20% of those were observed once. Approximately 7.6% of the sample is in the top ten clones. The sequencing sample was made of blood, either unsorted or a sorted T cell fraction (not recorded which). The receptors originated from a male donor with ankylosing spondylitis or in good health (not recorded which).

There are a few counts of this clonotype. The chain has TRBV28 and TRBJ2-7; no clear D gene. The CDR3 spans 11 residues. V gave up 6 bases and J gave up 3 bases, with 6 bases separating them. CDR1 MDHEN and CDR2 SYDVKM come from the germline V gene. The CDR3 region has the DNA TGTGCCAGCAGAACACACTACGAGCAGTACTTC. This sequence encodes CASRTHYEQYF. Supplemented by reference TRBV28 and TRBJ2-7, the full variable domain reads DVKVTQSSRYLVKRTGEKVFLECVQDMDHENMFWYRQDPGLGLRLIYFSYDVKMKEKGDIPEGYSVSREKKERFSLILESASTNQTSMYLCASRTHYEQYFGPGTRLTVT.

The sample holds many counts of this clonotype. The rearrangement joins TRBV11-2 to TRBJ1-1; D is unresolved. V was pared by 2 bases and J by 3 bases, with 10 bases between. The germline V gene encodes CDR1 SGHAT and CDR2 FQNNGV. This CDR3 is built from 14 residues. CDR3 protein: CASSLRALDTEAFF. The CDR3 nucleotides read TGTGCCAGCAGCTTACGCGCGCTAGACACTGAAGCTTTCTTT.

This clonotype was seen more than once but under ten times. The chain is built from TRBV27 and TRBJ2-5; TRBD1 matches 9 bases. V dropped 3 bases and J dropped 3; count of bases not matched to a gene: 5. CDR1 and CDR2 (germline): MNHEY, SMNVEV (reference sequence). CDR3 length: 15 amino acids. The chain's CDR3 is CASSFFRTGEETQYF. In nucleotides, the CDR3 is TGTGCCAGCAGTTTCTTTAGGACAGGGGAAGAGACCCAGTACTTC.

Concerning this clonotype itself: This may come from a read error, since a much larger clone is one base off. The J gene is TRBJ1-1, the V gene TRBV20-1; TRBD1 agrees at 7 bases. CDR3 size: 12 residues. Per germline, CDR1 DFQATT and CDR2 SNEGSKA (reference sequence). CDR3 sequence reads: CCALWTGPEAFF. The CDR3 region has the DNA TGCTGTGCTCTGTGGACAGGACCTGAAGCTTTCTTT.

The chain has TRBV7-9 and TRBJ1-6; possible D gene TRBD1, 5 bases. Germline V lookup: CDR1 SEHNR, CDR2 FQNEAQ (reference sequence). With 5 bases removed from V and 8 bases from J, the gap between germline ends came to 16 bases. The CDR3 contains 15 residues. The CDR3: CASSPGPAGDSPLHF. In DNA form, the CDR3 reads TGTGCCAGCAGCCCGGGACCGGCGGGTGATTCACCCCTCCACTTT. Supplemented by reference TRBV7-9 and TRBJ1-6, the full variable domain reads DTGVSQNPRHKITKRGQNVTFRCDPISEHNRLYWYRQTLGQGPEFLTYFQNEAQLEKSRLLSDRFSAERPKGSFSTLEIQRTEQGDSAMYLCASSPGPAGDSPLHFGNGTRLTVT.

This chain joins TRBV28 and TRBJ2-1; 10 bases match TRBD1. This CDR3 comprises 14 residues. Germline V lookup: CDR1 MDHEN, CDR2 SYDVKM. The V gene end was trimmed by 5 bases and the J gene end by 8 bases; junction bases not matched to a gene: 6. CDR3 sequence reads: CASSDRGHRYEQFF. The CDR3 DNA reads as TGTGCCAGCAGTGACAGGGGGCATCGGTATGAGCAGTTCTTC. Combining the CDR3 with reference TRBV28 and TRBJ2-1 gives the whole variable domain DVKVTQSSRYLVKRTGEKVFLECVQDMDHENMFWYRQDPGLGLRLIYFSYDVKMKEKGDIPEGYSVSREKKERFSLILESASTNQTSMYLCASSDRGHRYEQFFGPGTRLTVL.

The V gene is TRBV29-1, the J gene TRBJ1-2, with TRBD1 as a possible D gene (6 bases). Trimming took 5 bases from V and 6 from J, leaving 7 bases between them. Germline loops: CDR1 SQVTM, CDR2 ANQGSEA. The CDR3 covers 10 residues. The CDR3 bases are TGCAGCGTTTACAGGGATGGCTACACCTTC. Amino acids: CSVYRDGYTF.

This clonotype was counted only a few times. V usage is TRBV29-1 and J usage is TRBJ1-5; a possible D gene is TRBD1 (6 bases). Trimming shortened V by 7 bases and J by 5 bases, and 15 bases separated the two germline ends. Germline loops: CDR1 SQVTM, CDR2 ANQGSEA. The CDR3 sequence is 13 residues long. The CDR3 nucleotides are TGCAGCGCCCAAGAGGGGGGAGATCAGCCCCAGCATTTT. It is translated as CSAQEGGDQPQHF.

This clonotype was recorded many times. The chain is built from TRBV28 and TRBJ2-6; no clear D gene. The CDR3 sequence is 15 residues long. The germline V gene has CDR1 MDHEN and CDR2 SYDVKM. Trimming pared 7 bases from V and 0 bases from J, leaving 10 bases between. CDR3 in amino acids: CASTPWGSGANVLTF. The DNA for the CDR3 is TGTGCCAGCACCCCGTGGGGCTCTGGGGCCAACGTCCTGACTTTC.

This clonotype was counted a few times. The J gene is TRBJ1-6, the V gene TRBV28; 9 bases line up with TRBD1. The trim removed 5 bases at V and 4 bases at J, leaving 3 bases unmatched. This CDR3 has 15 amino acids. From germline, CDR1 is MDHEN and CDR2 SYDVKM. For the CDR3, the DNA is TGTGCCAGCAGTCCGACAGGGGGTTATAATTCACCCCTCCACTTT. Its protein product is CASSPTGGYNSPLHF.

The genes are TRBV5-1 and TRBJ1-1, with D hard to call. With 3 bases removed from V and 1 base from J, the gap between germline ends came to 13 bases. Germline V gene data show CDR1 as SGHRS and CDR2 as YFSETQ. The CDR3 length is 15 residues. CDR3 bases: TGCGCCAGCAGCTCCCACCTCCTCGGGAACACTGAAGCTTTCTTT. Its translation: CASSSHLLGNTEAFF.

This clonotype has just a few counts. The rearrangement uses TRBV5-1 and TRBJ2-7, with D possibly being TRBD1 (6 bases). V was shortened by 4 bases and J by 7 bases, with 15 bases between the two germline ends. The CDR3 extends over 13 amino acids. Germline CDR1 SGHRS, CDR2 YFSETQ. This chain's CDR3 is CASSLGHLREQYF. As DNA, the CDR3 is TGCGCCAGCAGCCTGGGACATCTGAGGGAGCAGTACTTC.

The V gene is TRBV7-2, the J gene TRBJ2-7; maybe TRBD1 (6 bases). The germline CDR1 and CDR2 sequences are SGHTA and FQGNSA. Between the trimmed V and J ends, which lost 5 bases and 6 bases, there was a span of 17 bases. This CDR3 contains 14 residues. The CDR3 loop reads CASSAPGTYGEQYF. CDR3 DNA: TGTGCCAGCAGCGCCCCCGGGACATACGGCGAGCAGTACTTC.

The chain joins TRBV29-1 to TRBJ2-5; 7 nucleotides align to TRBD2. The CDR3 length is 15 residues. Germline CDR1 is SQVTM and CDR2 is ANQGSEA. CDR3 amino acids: CSRRMLAGLQETQYF. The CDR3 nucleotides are TGCAGTCGCAGAATGTTAGCGGGCCTCCAAGAGACCCAGTACTTC.